This T cell receptor (beta chain) derives from a study of PD-1 blockade in classical Hodgkin lymphoma (TCRdb year 2020). Study-wide context: Nivolumab dosing was 3 mg/kg intravenously every 2 weeks, continuing until either disease progression or unacceptable toxicity. The study used TCR beta sequencing and CyTOF to define a peripheral blood immune signature of response to PD-1 blockade in classical Hodgkin lymphoma.

The sample's time point label, in plain terms: cycle 4 day 1 (C4D1), after 5 to 7 weeks of nivolumab. Every trial patient had relapsed following autologous stem cell transplantation, and prior brentuximab vedotin exposure was what differed among cohorts A, B and C. The trial cohort was composed of approximately 60 patients with relapsed/refractory classical Hodgkin lymphoma, for whom complete response, partial response or progressive disease was recorded as best overall response. Single-agent nivolumab was administered to trial patients in the multi-cohort phase II CheckMate 205 trial. An independent review committee assessed best overall response using the 2007 International Working Group response criteria. Trial PBMCs were collected immediately before nivolumab initiation (C1D1) and during therapy at cycle 2 day 1 and cycle 4 day 1. Peripheral blood was collected in 8 mL Vacutainer Cell Preparation Tubes, from which PBMCs were isolated by centrifugation and then cryopreserved.

The Qiagen DNeasy kit was used to extract genomic DNA both from unsorted PBMCs and from the negatively selected CD4+ and CD8+ fractions. TCR beta CDR3 regions were subjected to amplification by immunoSEQ multiplex PCR with primers that anneal to V and J segments. A synthetic immune receptor repertoire was used to minimize amplification bias, and any residual bias was removed computationally once sequencing was done. In the paper's pipeline: Repertoire diversity was quantified as the Shannon entropy index using custom Python scripts. The unsorted, CD4+ and CD8+ repertoires were each analyzed separately, with the exception of combined analyses, where CD4+ and CD8+ sequences were merged in silico. A clone counted as expanded when the clone's frequency after treatment rose at least 2-fold relative to C1D1, and clones undetected at baseline were given a pseudocount of 0.5. Singleton clones were defined as clones with 0 or 1 copy at C1D1, and non-singleton clones were defined as clones with 2 or more copies. By matching protein sequences in sorted samples from the same patient, clones expanded in unsorted samples were annotated as CD4+, CD8+ or unknown. Wilcoxon tests on paired samples were used to test diversity changes from C1D1 to C4D1. This immuneACCESS table, as held by TCRdb, lists in-frame sequences with V and J called but not all clones. Of the missing ones, under half trace to an unresolved V gene in checked studies; the others have no known cause. Clone size and the V and J calls come from that table; the DNA yielded D and trimming. A total of some 100,000 clones appear in this sample, under 95% of them only once. The ten largest clonotypes hold just under 2% of the sample.

Points on this clone: Its recognized antigen is unknown. Base qualities are missing; no much larger clone stands one base away.

Here is what the overall study found, with its caveats: The study covered only a single clinical trial cohort, and the causes of the repertoire differences, possibly disease activity or prior therapy, were still not defined. Baseline TCR diversity was reported to be lower in newly diagnosed patients than in healthy donors, and even lower in relapsed/refractory patients. Lower diversity was seen in patients whose nivolumab began less than 1 year after ASCT, and these patients were left out of later analyses so that immune reconstitution would not confound the results. Among trial patients, those achieving complete response had baseline diversity similar to that of newly diagnosed patients, while diversity was significantly lower in partial responders and progressors. A significant rise by C4D1 was seen in CD4+ but not CD8+ TCR diversity (p=0.0027 vs p=0.16), with the rise being most apparent in complete responders (p=0.02).

Taken from the germline V gene (reference sequence), the CDR1 and CDR2 loops are GTSNPN and SVGIG. The V and J ends are trimmed by 0 bases and 0 bases, leaving 11 bases between them. Spanning cysteine to phenylalanine, the CDR3 consists of 16 amino acids. Solely the CDR3 DNA is kept, with 48 bases framed from the first base. The sequence joins TRBV30 to TRBJ1-4; no D gene can be assigned with confidence. The TCR was taken from a human donor with classical Hodgkin lymphoma. The sample consisted of peripheral blood mononuclear cells (PBMCs), taken before the fourth cycle of nivolumab. The nucleotide sequence reads as follows: TGTGCCTGGAGTGTTTATTTGACCGCAACTAATGAAAAACTGTTTTTT. Protein translation: CAWSVYLTATNEKLFF.